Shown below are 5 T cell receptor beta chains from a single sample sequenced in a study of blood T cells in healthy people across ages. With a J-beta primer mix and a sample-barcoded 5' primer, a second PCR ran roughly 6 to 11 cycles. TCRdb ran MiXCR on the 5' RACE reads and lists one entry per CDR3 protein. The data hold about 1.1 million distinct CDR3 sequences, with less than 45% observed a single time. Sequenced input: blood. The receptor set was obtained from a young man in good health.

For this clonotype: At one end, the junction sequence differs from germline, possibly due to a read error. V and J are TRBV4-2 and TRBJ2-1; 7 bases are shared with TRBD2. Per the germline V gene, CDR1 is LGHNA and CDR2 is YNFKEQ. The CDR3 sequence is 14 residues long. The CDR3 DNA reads TGTGCCTGCAGCCCTGTGGGACTAAACAATGAGCAGTTCTTC. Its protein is CACSPVGLNNEQFF.

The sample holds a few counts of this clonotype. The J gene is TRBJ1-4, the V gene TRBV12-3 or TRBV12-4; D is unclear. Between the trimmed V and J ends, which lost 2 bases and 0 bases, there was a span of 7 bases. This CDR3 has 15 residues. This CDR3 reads CASSLRAATNEKLFF. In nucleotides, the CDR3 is TGTGCCAGCAGTTTACGGGCTGCAACTAATGAAAAACTGTTTTTT.

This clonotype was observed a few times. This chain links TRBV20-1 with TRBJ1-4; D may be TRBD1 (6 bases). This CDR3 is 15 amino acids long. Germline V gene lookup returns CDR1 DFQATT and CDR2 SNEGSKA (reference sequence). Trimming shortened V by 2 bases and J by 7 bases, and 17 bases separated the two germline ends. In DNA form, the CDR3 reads TGCAGTGCTAGAAGGGCTGGGGGCGCTGGTGAAAAACTGTTTTTT. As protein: CSARRAGGAGEKLFF.

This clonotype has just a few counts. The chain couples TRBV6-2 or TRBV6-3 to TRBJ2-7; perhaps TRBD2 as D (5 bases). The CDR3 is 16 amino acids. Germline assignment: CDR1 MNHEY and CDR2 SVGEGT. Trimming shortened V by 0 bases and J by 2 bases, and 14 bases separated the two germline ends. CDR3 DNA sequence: TGTGCCAGCAGTTACTCGATCGGGAAATTGACCTACGAGCAGTACTTC. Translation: CASSYSIGKLTYEQYF.

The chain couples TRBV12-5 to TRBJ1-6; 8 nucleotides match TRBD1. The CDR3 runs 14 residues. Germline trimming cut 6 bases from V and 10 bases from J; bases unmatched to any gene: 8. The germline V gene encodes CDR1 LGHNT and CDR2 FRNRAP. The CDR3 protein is CASGLGQGQSPLHF. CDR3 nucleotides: TGTGCTAGTGGCCTAGGACAGGGTCAATCACCCCTCCACTTT.